The present T cell receptor (beta chain) was sequenced within a study of breast tumors, draining lymph nodes, adjacent tissues. V was clipped by 3 bases and J by 9 bases, with 10 bases between them. There are 12 residues in the CDR3. Germline V gene data show CDR1 as MNHEY and CDR2 as SVGAGI. This clonotype was counted many times. Its antigen is not known. TCRdb re-called the multiplex PCR reads with MiXCR, one entry per CDR3 protein. The repertoire has about 32,000 distinct CDR3 sequences, 35% to 40% of them found once; the top ten carry about a tenth. General study results and limits: The lymph node origin of tumor T cells was framed as consistent with a hypothesis, not demonstrated.

The chain uses TRBV6-5 and TRBJ2-3; the D gene is possibly TRBD2 (5 bases). The specimen was breast tumor tissue. The TCR originated in a female donor with breast cancer. Some clones in this sample may be carry-over from other donors' samples. In DNA, the CDR3 is TGTGCCAGCAGTTATGAGGGTATGACGCAGTATTTT. Translating gives CASSYEGMTQYF.